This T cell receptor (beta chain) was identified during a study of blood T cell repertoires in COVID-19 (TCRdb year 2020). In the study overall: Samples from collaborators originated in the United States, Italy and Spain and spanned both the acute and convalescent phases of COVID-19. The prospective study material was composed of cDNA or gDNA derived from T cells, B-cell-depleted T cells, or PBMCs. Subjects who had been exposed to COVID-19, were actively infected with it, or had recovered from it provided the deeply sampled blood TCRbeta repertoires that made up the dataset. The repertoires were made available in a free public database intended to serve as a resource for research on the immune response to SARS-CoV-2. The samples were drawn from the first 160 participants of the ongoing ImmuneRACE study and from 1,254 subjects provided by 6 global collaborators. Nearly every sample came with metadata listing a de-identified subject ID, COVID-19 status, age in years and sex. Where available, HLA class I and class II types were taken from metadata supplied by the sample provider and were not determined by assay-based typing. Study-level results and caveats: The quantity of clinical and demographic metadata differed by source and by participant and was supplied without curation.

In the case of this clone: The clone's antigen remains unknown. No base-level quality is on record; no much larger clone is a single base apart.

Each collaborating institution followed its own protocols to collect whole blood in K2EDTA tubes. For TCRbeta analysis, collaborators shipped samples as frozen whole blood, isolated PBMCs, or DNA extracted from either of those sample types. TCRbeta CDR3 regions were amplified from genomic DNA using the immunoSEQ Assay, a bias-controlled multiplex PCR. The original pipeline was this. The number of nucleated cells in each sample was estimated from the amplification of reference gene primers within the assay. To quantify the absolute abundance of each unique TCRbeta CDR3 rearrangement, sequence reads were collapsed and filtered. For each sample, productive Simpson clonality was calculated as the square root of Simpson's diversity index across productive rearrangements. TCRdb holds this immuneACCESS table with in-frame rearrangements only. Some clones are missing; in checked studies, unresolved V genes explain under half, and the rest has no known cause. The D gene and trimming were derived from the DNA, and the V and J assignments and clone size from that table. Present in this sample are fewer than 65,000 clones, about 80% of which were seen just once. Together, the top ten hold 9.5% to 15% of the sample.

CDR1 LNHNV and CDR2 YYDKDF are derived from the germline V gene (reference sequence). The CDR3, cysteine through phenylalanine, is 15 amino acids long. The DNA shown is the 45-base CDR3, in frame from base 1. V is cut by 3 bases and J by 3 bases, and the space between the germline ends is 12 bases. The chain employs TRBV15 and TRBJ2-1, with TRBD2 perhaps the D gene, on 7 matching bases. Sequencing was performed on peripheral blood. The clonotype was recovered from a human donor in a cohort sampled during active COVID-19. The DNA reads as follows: TGTGCCACCAGCAGGGGGGCTAGCGGCTACAATGAGCAGTTCTTC. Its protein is CATSRGASGYNEQFF.